These T cell receptor beta chains were read from a single sample in a study of blood T cell repertoires in COVID-19. TCRdb's table, derived via immunoSEQ multiplex PCR, lists solely in-frame clones and lacks some. The sample has approximately 300,000 clones; roughly nine tenths are singletons. The sequenced material came from PBMCs or T cells enriched from blood (not recorded which). The receptors here all came from a man in his 60s who had recovered from COVID-19. Both conserved end residues are part of each CDR3. Each record gives: V gene, clone size, J gene, D gene, CDR3 DNA, CDR3 protein. A D gene is named only where the DNA matches it firmly. Only part of the rows carry a size: once, few, many, or a class if the clone is expanded.

>TRBV6-5|NA|TRBJ2-7|TRBD1
TGTGCCAGCAGCCCCGGGACAGAGAAGCAGTACTTC
CASSPGTEKQYF
>TRBV7-2|NA|TRBJ1-4|NA
TGTGCCAGCAGCTTATGGCGTAGGGGGAACGAAAAACTGTTTTTT
CASSLWRRGNEKLFF
>TRBV6-5|NA|TRBJ2-3|TRBD2
TGTGCCAGCAGTAGCGGGATGACAGATACGCAGTATTTT
CASSSGMTDTQYF
>TRBV6-2/TRBV6-3|NA|TRBJ1-6|NA
TGTGCCAGCAGTTTACGCCGAGGGGGTAATTCACCCCTCCACTTT
CASSLRRGGNSPLHF
>TRBV28|NA|TRBJ2-6|NA
TGTGCCAGCAGACCAGGGTCCTCTGGGGCCAACGTCCTGACTTTC
CASRPGSSGANVLTF
>TRBV6-5|NA|TRBJ2-2|NA
TGTGCCAGCAGCTACGCGTGGGGCACGTACACCGGGGAGCTGTTTTTT
CASSYAWGTYTGELFF
>TRBV6-5|NA|TRBJ2-7|NA
TGTGCCAGCAGTTCCCCCCGGGGGGCTATTATCGACGAGCAGTACTTC
CASSSPRGAIIDEQYF
>TRBV10-3|NA|TRBJ1-2|NA
TGTGCCATCAGACCTGATGAGGGAATCGGTGGCTACACCTTC
CAIRPDEGIGGYTF
>TRBV5-1|NA|TRBJ2-1|TRBD1
TGCGCCAGCAGCTTAGGACAGGGATTTGTTCATGAGCAGTTCTTC
CASSLGQGFVHEQFF
>TRBV7-8|NA|TRBJ2-1|TRBD2
TGTGCCAGCAGCTTAGCTAGCGGGGTTTACAATGAGCAGTTCTTC
CASSLASGVYNEQFF
>TRBV28|NA|TRBJ1-4|NA
TGTGCCAGCAGTTCGAACGTCCCTACGAGCGGTGAAAAACTGTTTTTT
CASSSNVPTSGEKLFF
>TRBV7-9|NA|TRBJ2-3|NA
TGTGCCAGCAGCGACATTGCGGGCTACACAGATACGCAGTATTTT
CASSDIAGYTDTQYF
>TRBV7-9|few|TRBJ2-5|NA
TGTGCCAGCAGAGACAGCCACCAAGAGACCCAGTACTTC
CASRDSHQETQYF
>TRBV19|once|TRBJ1-1|TRBD1
TGTGCCAGTAGTCAGACAGGGAGGGAAGCTTTCTTT
CASSQTGREAFF
>TRBV3-1/TRBV3-2|NA|TRBJ1-2|TRBD1
TGTGCCAGCAGCCAAGGGGGGGACAGGGGATCGGCTGGCTACACCTTC
CASSQGGDRGSAGYTF
>TRBV27|NA|TRBJ1-2|TRBD1
TGTGCCAGCAGATTCGGACCGGGACAGGGTGTAGGCTACACCTTC
CASRFGPGQGVGYTF
>TRBV24-1|NA|TRBJ1-2|NA
TGTGCCACCAGTGACCGGACAGATTATGGCTACACCTTC
CATSDRTDYGYTF
>TRBV9|NA|TRBJ2-5|TRBD1
TGTGCCAGCAGCGGTACAGGGGGCAACCAAGAGACCCAGTACTTC
CASSGTGGNQETQYF